One and the same sample provided the 10 T cell receptor beta chains below, sequenced in a study of shared clonotypes between healthy human individuals. Only in-frame clones appear in the TCRdb table, and some are missing; sequencing was by immunoSEQ multiplex PCR. The top ten clones hold 0.3% to 0.4% of a sample with roughly 2,300,000 clones, 85% to 95% of them seen once. The sample comprised naive CD4+ T cells from PBMCs. Subset noted: CD45RA+ positively selected. Every receptor here comes from a man aged 18 to 29 in good health. Some clones in this sample may be carry-over from other donors' samples.

This sequence joins TRBV27 and TRBJ2-7; tentative D call: TRBD2 (5 bases). The CDR3 sequence is 15 residues long. The V gene lost 3 bases and the J gene lost 2 bases, with 14 bases spanning the gap. Germline-derived CDR1 and CDR2 are MNHEY and SMNVEV (reference sequence). The CDR3 DNA reads as TGTGCCAGCAGTTTGCTAGCTAGAGGGCCCTACGAGCAGTACTTC. Residues: CASSLLARGPYEQYF.

The genes are TRBV11-2 and TRBJ1-1; a possible D gene is TRBD1 (5 bases). The V gene lost 5 bases and the J gene lost 3 bases, with 10 bases spanning the gap. CDR3 length: 13 amino acids. CDR1 is SGHAT and CDR2 is FQNNGV in the germline V gene. CDR3 residues: CASSQGGDTEAFF. CDR3 DNA sequence: TGTGCCAGCAGCCAAGGAGGGGACACTGAAGCTTTCTTT.

A note on this clone: This same CDR3 is encoded by further DNA sequences in the sample. J is TRBJ2-6 and V is TRBV9; the D is unclear. Germline CDR1 and CDR2: SGDLS and YYNGEE. Trimming removed 1 base at V and 1 base at J, with 6 bases between. The CDR3 extends over 15 amino acids. The CDR3 nucleotides read TGTGCCAGCAGCGTAATAGGGTCTGGGGCCAACGTCCTGACTTTC. Amino acids: CASSVIGSGANVLTF.

V is TRBV7-6 and J is TRBJ2-2, with TRBD1 matching over 7 bases. The CDR3 is 15 residues long. Germline CDR1 is SGHVS and CDR2 is FNYEAQ. The trim removed 5 bases at V and 1 base at J, leaving 4 bases unmatched. The CDR3 protein is CASSKGALNTGELFF. The DNA for the CDR3 is TGTGCCAGCAGCAAGGGGGCCCTGAACACCGGGGAGCTGTTTTTT. Together with reference TRBV7-6 and TRBJ2-2, the CDR3 gives the full variable domain: GAGVSQSPRYKVTKRGQDVALRCDPISGHVSLYWYRQALGQGPEFLTYFNYEAQQDKSGLPNDRFSAERPEGSISTLTIQRTEQRDSAMYRCASSKGALNTGELFFGEGSRLTVL.

The chain has TRBV6-5 and TRBJ1-2, with 9 bases fitting TRBD1. Trimming cost V 4 bases and J 5 bases; bases outside gene matches: 8. This CDR3 has 15 amino acids. Germline V gene lookup returns CDR1 MNHEY and CDR2 SVGAGI. In nucleotides, the CDR3 is TGTGCCAGCAGTTTCATCGGACAGGGGCGATATGGCTACACCTTC. Protein product: CASSFIGQGRYGYTF.

The chain has TRBV6-5 and TRBJ2-1, with 9 positions matching TRBD2. The CDR3 extends over 14 amino acids. Trimming removed 10 bases from V and 6 bases from J; junction bases left unmatched: 10. Germline V gene data show CDR1 as MNHEY and CDR2 as SVGAGI. The CDR3 sequence: CATVGREGSNEQFF. The CDR3 DNA is TGTGCCACGGTGGGGCGGGAGGGCAGCAATGAGCAGTTCTTC.

In DNA form, the CDR3 reads TGTGCCAGCAGCTTACGGACTAGCGCTTCCTACGAGCAGTACTTC. It codes for CASSLRTSASYEQYF. The V call is TRBV7-2, the J call TRBJ2-7, with 9 bases identical to TRBD2. V lost 2 bases, J lost 1 base, and 3 bases stayed unmatched. CDR3 size: 15 residues. Germline V lookup: CDR1 SGHTA, CDR2 FQGNSA.

The chain carries TRBV29-1 and TRBJ2-2, with D possibly matching TRBD2 (5 bases). The CDR3 length is 13 residues. The germline V gene has CDR1 SQVTM and CDR2 ANQGSEA. V lost 4 bases to trimming and J lost 5 bases, with 11 bases between them. The CDR3: CSVGGQLTGELFF. In DNA form, the CDR3 reads TGCAGCGTTGGAGGGCAGCTGACCGGGGAGCTGTTTTTT.

This chain uses TRBV15 with TRBJ1-4; D is uncertain. V dropped 5 bases and J dropped 4 bases, with 14 bases sitting between them. This CDR3 spans 15 amino acids. In germline, CDR1 is LNHNV, CDR2 YYDKDF (reference sequence). CDR3 region: CATSRVPPGNEKLFF. In DNA, the CDR3 is TGTGCCACCAGCCGCGTCCCACCCGGTAATGAAAAACTGTTTTTT.

The chain couples TRBV28 to TRBJ2-7; D may be TRBD2 (7 bases). Germline CDR1 reads MDHEN; CDR2 reads SYDVKM. Trimming took off 7 bases at V and 6 bases at J, with 22 bases between the two ends. The CDR3 is 15 amino acids. CDR3 loop: CASKKGGALRSEQYF. The DNA of the CDR3 is TGTGCCAGCAAAAAGGGGGGGGCCCTTCGCAGCGAGCAGTACTTC.